Shown below are 16 T cell receptor beta chains from a single sample sequenced in a study of beta chain features in type 1 diabetes. Sequencing targeted expressed TCRB transcripts, as all isolated RNA had been reverse transcribed. Produced via immunoSEQ multiplex PCR; TCRdb's table is partial and in-frame only. The sample has 300,000 to 350,000 clones; around 20% are singletons. Sequencing was carried out using naive CD4+ T cells from blood. The receptors originated from a woman between 18 and 29 years old in good health.

The table lists this clone with a few counts. The V gene is TRBV21-1, the J gene TRBJ2-7; the D call in the table, TRBD2, was not verified against the DNA. TRBV21-1 has pseudogene status. The length of the CDR3 is 17 residues. CDR3 DNA sequence: TGTGCCAGCAGCTGTCGACTAGCGAGACTCCCTTCCTACGAGCAGTACTTC. This encodes CASSCRLARLPSYEQYF.

This rearrangement joins TRBV7-9 to TRBJ1-1; no reliable D call. The CDR3 is 15 residues long. Germline-derived CDR1 and CDR2 are SEHNR and FQNEAQ (reference sequence). Trimming removed 0 bases from V and 0 bases from J, with 8 bases in between. CDR3 in DNA: TGTGCCAGCAGCTTAGCCCGCGTCATGAACACTGAAGCTTTCTTT. Translating it yields CASSLARVMNTEAFF.

This clone was counted a few times. This chain connects TRBV6-5 to TRBJ1-1, with D possibly being TRBD1 (6 bases). Trimming pared 5 bases from V and 5 bases from J, leaving 15 bases between. This CDR3 is built from 14 residues. The germline gives CDR1 MNHEY, CDR2 SVGAGI. The CDR3 DNA is TGTGCCAGCAGTCGATCAGGGGCGCTGACTGAAGCTTTCTTT. Residues: CASSRSGALTEAFF.

The chain couples TRBV28 to TRBJ2-3; 12 positions agree with TRBD2. The germline gives CDR1 MDHEN, CDR2 SYDVKM. V shed 3 bases and J 3 bases; nucleotides not matched to a gene: 10. This CDR3 has 18 residues. CDR3 amino acids: CASSFLAGGPGRTDTQYF. As DNA, the CDR3 is TGTGCCAGCAGTTTTCTAGCGGGAGGGCCAGGGCGAACAGATACGCAGTATTTT.

The chain employs TRBV12-5 and TRBJ2-1; the match to TRBD2 covers 8 bases. This CDR3 is 15 amino acids long. Germline CDR1 and CDR2: LGHNT and FRNRAP. The junction had 7 bases not matched to a gene; V was cut back by 7 bases and J by 2 bases. The CDR3 coding sequence is TGTGCTAGTGCCCGGAATAGCGGGGCCTACAATGAGCAGTTCTTC. This gives the protein CASARNSGAYNEQFF. The variable domain in full, with the rest retrieved from reference TRBV12-5 and TRBJ2-1, is DARVTQTPRHKVTEMGQEVTMRCQPILGHNTVFWYRQTMMQGLELLAYFRNRAPLDDSGMPKDRFSAEMPDATLATLKIQPSEPRDSAVYFCASARNSGAYNEQFFGPGTRLTVL.

This clone was counted between two and nine times. CDR3 coding DNA: TGTGCCAGCAGCCAAGATATGAGGACAGGGAACTATGGCTACACCTTC. Protein: CASSQDMRTGNYGYTF. The J gene is TRBJ1-2, the V gene TRBV14; 8 nucleotides match TRBD1. Per germline, CDR1 SGHDN and CDR2 FVKESK. The CDR3 spans 16 residues. V gave up 0 bases and J gave up 2 bases; unmatched junction bases: 5.

A few counts support this clone. The chain carries TRBV2 and TRBJ2-7; 10 bases are a match to TRBD1. The ends lost 5 bases at V and 2 bases at J; junction bases unmatched: 3. CDR3 length equals 14 residues. CDR1 and CDR2 (germline): SNHLY, FYNNEI. CDR3 bases: TGTGCCAGCAGTACGGACAGGGGGGCCTACGAGCAGTACTTC. As protein: CASSTDRGAYEQYF.

To note about this clone: This same CDR3 is encoded by further DNA sequences in the sample. The chain has TRBV6-5 and TRBJ2-7, with TRBD1 matching over 7 bases. CDR1 is MNHEY, CDR2 SVGAGI, per germline. The CDR3 covers 14 residues. V shed 0 bases and J 2 bases; nucleotides not matched to a gene: 1. This chain's CDR3 is CASSYSDRTYEQYF. The CDR3, as DNA: TGTGCCAGCAGTTACTCGGACAGGACCTACGAGCAGTACTTC.

The V and J genes are TRBV30 and TRBJ1-4, with D possibly being TRBD1 (6 bases). This CDR3 comprises 12 residues. The V end was cut by 4 bases, the J end by 6 bases, with 9 bases between. The germline CDR1 and CDR2 sequences are GTSNPN and SVGIG (reference sequence). CDR3 in amino acids: CAWTRQDEKLFF. For the CDR3, the DNA is TGTGCCTGGACAAGACAGGATGAAAAACTGTTTTTT.

In this sample, this clone turned up a few times. The chain uses TRBV14 and TRBJ2-1; 8 nucleotides match TRBD1. Looked up from germline, CDR1 is SGHDN and CDR2 is FVKESK. V lost 5 bases and J lost 9; bases outside the gene matches: 6. The CDR3 spans 13 residues. The DNA for the CDR3 is TGTGCCAGCAGCGGATCCAGGGGGCTTGAGCAGTTCTTC. It yields the protein CASSGSRGLEQFF.

This clone was recorded a few times. The chain recombines TRBV18 with TRBJ1-5; no reliable D call. Per germline, CDR1 KGHSH and CDR2 LQKENI. The length of the CDR3 is 13 residues. Trimming left V 4 bases short and J 9 bases short, with 13 bases between. CDR3 residues: CASSLQPRGPQHF. CDR3 coding DNA: TGTGCCAGCTCACTTCAGCCTCGAGGGCCCCAGCATTTT.

A few counts support this clone. The chain uses TRBV6-1 and TRBJ2-7, with a possible D match to TRBD1 (5 bases). This CDR3 is 12 amino acids long. Trimming took 4 bases from V and 5 from J, leaving 9 bases between them. Germline lookup yields CDR1 MNHNS and CDR2 SASEGT. Here the CDR3 reads CASSGGNHEQYF. CDR3 coding DNA: TGTGCCAGCAGTGGGGGCAACCACGAGCAGTACTTC.

This clone was seen only a few times. The chain employs TRBV5-1 and TRBJ2-1; possibly TRBD1 for D (5 bases). V was cut by 0 bases and J by 6 bases, with 10 bases left in between. Germline V gene data show CDR1 as SGHRS and CDR2 as YFSETQ. The CDR3 is 14 residues long. The CDR3 loop reads CASSLGQNPNEQFF. The CDR3 DNA reads TGCGCCAGCAGCTTGGGACAGAACCCCAATGAGCAGTTCTTC.

This clone has just a few counts. The genes are TRBV7-2 and TRBJ2-7, with TRBD1 as a possible D gene (6 bases). CDR1 and CDR2 (germline): SGHTA, FQGNSA. The CDR3 contains 15 residues. The V end lost 1 base, the J end lost 4 bases, and 14 bases lay between the germline ends. CDR3 nucleotide sequence: TGTGCCAGCAGCTTAGATGGTCAGGGGACGTACGAGCAGTACTTC. Amino acids: CASSLDGQGTYEQYF.

The V call is TRBV30, the J call TRBJ1-1; D gene uncertain. V was pared by 1 base and J by 1 base, with 13 bases between. Germline V gene data show CDR1 as GTSNPN and CDR2 as SVGIG (reference sequence). CDR3 length: 15 residues. This CDR3 reads CAWSEIGGPNTEAFF. Here the CDR3 DNA reads TGTGCCTGGAGTGAAATAGGCGGGCCGAACACTGAAGCTTTCTTT.

The J gene is TRBJ1-2, the V gene TRBV7-2; possibly TRBD1 for D (6 bases). This CDR3 spans 14 amino acids. Trimming stripped 5 bases from V and 7 bases from J, with 17 bases between. The germline V gene has CDR1 SGHTA and CDR2 FQGNSA. CDR3 region: CASSLGQRVGGYTF. As DNA, the CDR3 is TGTGCCAGCAGCCTCGGACAGAGGGTGGGTGGCTACACCTTC.